This T cell receptor (beta chain) was sequenced in a study of CD8 T cells in Susac syndrome. Sequencing targeted TCR beta in T cells from blood (CD8+ and CD4+). Random hexamers were used to reverse transcribe the RNA input (about 0.5 to 1 ug). TCRdb redid the calling of the immunoSEQ multiplex PCR reads with MiXCR, one entry per CDR3 protein. This sample has about 240,000 distinct CDR3 sequences, with 90% to 96% found just once. CDR3 length equals 13 residues. V was pared by 3 bases and J by 6 bases, with 10 bases between. Germline loops: CDR1 LGHDT, CDR2 YNNKEL (reference sequence). This chain connects TRBV3-1 to TRBJ2-3, with D uncertain. This TCR was recovered from a human donor with Susac syndrome. The source material was CD4+ T cells from PBMCs. CDR3 nucleotides: TGTGCCAGCAGCCACCCAGGAAGTGATACGCAGTATTTT. Protein product: CASSHPGSDTQYF.